The source of this T cell receptor beta chain is a study of cytomegalovirus exposure and HLA in healthy donors. Study-level points and caveats: Looking again later, the authors saw that most CMV-associated TCR beta chains seemed HLA-restricted. Reports indicate that TCR beta sequences accurately predicted the HLA-A and HLA-B alleles of most subjects. Later on, an analysis showed TCR association rates differing by HLA locus, with DRB1 the most and HLA-C the fewest. Later on, an analysis tied about 17,000 TCR beta sequences to HLA alleles at 0.05 false discovery rate.

Vbeta (60) and Jbeta (13) primers were used in the PCR. Sequencing used immunoSEQ multiplex PCR; TCRdb keeps in-frame clones, though not all of them. Among 90,000 or so clones, around 76% were seen once, and the ten largest hold about 9.4%. On this clone itself: Its cognate antigen is unknown.

CDR1 and CDR2 (germline): MNHNS, SASEGT. The CDR3 is made up of 16 amino acids. Trimming removed 4 bases from V and 7 bases from J; junction bases left unmatched: 12. Material: PBMCs. The clonotype comes from a man under 40 in good health and CMV-seropositive. The chain joins TRBV6-1 to TRBJ2-5, with TRBD1 matching 10 bases. In nucleotides, the CDR3 is TGTGCCAGCAGTGGGTCCCCGGGACAGGGGTTGGGGACCCAGTACTTC. It encodes CASSGSPGQGLGTQYF.